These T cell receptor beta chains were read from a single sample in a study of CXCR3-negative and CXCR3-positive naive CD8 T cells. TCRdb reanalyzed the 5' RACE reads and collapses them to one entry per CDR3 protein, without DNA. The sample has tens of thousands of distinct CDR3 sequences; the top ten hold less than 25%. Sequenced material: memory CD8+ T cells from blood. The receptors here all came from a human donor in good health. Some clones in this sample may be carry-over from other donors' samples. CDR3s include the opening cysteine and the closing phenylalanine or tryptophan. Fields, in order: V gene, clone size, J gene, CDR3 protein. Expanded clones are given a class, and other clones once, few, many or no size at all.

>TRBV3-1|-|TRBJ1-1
CASRSGYQEKAFF
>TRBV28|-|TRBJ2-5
CASSFEETQYF
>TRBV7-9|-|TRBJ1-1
CASSLVDGDTEAFF
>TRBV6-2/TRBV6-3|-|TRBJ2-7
CASSLLAVGYEQYF
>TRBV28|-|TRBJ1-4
CASSLSIGSLSEKLFF
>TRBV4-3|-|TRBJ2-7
CASSQDMGDYEQYF
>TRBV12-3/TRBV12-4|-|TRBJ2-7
CASSSSTLGYEQYF
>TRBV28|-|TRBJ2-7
CASSLLTGISYEQYF
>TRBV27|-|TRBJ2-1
CATFGGHEQFF
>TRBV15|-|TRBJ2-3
CATSRDAAGGPDTQYF
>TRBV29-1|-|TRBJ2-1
CSVEWATAYNEQFF
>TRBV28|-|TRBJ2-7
CASTSGTGNYEQYF
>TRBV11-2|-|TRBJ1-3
CASSFEAGNTIYF
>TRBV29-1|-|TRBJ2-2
CSVEVAANTGELFF
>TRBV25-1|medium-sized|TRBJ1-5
CASDVIPGQGSDQPQHF
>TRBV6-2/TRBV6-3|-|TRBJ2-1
CASRDRVYNEQFF
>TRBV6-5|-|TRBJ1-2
CASSRDNTYGYTF
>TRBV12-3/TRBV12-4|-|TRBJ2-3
CASSHANRDRRDTQYF
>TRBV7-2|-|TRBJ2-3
CASSPSTDTQYF
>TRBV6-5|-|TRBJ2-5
CASSYGPQDWKGETQYF
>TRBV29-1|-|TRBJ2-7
CSVEGQTGSSLYEQYF
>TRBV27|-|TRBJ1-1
CASSLSAALAAEAFF
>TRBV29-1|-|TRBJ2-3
CSAWTSGEKTDTQYF
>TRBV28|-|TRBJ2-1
CASRTLSYNEQFF
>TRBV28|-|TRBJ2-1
CASSFQGLRGLAVQDEQFF
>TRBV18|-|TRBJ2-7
CASSPAWTSEGHEQYF
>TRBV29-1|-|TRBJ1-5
CSVEVGEPDQPQHF
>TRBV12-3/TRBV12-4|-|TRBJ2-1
CASRGLAGGPPNEQFF
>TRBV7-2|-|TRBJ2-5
CASSWGLVQETQYF